This TCR beta chain was sequenced in a study of CD8 T cells in Susac syndrome. RNA was extracted with the RNeasy kit, and a quantity of about 0.45 to 1 ug was reverse transcribed using random hexamers. MiXCR was run by TCRdb on the immunoSEQ multiplex PCR reads, yielding one entry per CDR3 protein. This sample carries about 430,000 distinct CDR3 sequences, approximately 89% of them seen once, and the ten largest clones take about 0.12%. In germline, CDR1 is SGHTA, CDR2 FQGNSA. The CDR3 runs 15 residues. Trimming cost V 6 bases and J 5 bases, with 18 bases left between them. From blood CD8+ and CD4+ T cells, the TCR beta chain was sequenced. Study conclusions and caveats: Individuals included in the TCR sequencing and HLA analysis were acknowledged by the study to be relatively few in number.

Turning to this clonotype: The antigen is unknown.

The chain joins TRBV7-2 to TRBJ2-3; maybe TRBD1 (6 bases). Material: CD8+ T cells from PBMCs. The receptor's source is a human donor with multiple sclerosis. CDR3 sequence reads: CASRPTGYLLDTQYF. The CDR3 DNA reads as TGTGCCAGCAGGCCTACAGGGTATCTTTTAGATACGCAGTATTTT.